The 5 T cell receptor beta chains presented below share a single source sample, sequenced in a study of PD-1 blockade in classical Hodgkin lymphoma. The repertoire was sequenced with immunoSEQ multiplex PCR; TCRdb's copy has only in-frame clones and lacks some. The repertoire consists of about 97,000 clones, with 80% to 85% occurring once and the leading ten covering 9.5% to 15%. Each patient's relapse followed autologous stem cell transplantation, and brentuximab vedotin exposure varied. The sample here was peripheral blood mononuclear cells (PBMCs), taken at baseline. Receptors originate from a human donor with classical Hodgkin lymphoma.

V is TRBV2 and J is TRBJ2-1; D is possibly TRBD2 (5 bases). V was clipped by 8 bases and J by 5 bases, with 19 bases between them. The V gene's germline CDR1 is SNHLY and CDR2 FYNNEI. The CDR3 spans 15 residues. This CDR3 is CASSSPGLGDNEQFF. The CDR3 DNA follows: TGTGCCAGCTCTTCGCCCGGCCTGGGAGACAATGAGCAGTTCTTC.

This rearrangement joins TRBV5-1 to TRBJ2-6, with no clear D. The CDR3 is 17 residues long. Germline values: CDR1 SGHRS, CDR2 YFSETQ. Trimming left V 0 bases short and J 1 base short, with 11 bases between. CDR3 sequence reads: CASSLELLISGANVLTF. The DNA of the CDR3 is TGCGCCAGCAGCTTGGAACTCCTAATATCTGGGGCCAACGTCCTGACTTTC.

J is TRBJ1-3 and V is TRBV10-3, with a weak D call TRBD1 (6 bases). This CDR3 contains 15 residues. Trimming stripped 3 bases from V and 4 bases from J, with 13 bases between. Germline V gene sequence: CDR1 ENHRY, CDR2 SYGVKD. This CDR3 is CAISDGQGRGNTIYF. CDR3 coding DNA: TGTGCCATCAGTGACGGCCAGGGGAGAGGAAACACCATATATTTT.

The CDR3 DNA is TGTGCCTGGACACGCCTTACAGGGTCTGGCGAGCAGTACTTC. Amino acids: CAWTRLTGSGEQYF. The J gene is TRBJ2-7, the V gene TRBV30; D might be TRBD1 (6 bases). V lost 4 bases, J lost 6 bases, and 19 bases lay in between. CDR1 GTSNPN and CDR2 SVGIG come from the germline V gene (reference sequence). This CDR3 contains 14 residues.

The CDR3 reads CASSLELAGGGETQYF. The CDR3 DNA reads TGTGCCAGCAGCTTGGAGCTAGCGGGAGGAGGAGAGACCCAGTACTTC. The chain links TRBV5-6 to TRBJ2-5; the match to TRBD2 covers 11 bases. In germline, CDR1 is SGHDT, CDR2 YYEEEE. The CDR3 loop spans 16 amino acids. V shed 0 bases, J shed 4 bases, and the junction held 5 bases outside the gene matches.